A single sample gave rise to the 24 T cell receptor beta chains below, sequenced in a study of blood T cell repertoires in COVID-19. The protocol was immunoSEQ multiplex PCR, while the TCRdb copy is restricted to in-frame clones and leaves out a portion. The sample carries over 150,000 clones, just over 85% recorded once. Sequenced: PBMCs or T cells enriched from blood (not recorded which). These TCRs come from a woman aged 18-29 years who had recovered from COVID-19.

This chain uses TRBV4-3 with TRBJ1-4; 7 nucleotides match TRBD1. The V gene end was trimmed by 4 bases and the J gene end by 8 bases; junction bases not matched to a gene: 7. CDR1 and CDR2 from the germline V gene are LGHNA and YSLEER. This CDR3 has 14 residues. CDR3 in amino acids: CASSLGTAEEKLFF. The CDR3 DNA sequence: TGCGCCAGCAGCCTCGGGACAGCTGAAGAAAAACTGTTTTTT.

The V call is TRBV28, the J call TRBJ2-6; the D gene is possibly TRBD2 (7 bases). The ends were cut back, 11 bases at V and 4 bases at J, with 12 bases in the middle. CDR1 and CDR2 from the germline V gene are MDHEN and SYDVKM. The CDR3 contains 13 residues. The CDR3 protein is CAEGGTGANVLTF. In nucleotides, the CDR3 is TGTGCCGAGGGGGGGACCGGGGCCAACGTCCTGACTTTC.

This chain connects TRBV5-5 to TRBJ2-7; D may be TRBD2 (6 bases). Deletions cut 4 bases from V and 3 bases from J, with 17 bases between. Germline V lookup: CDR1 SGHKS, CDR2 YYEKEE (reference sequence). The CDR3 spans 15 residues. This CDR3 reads CASSQQPGAGYEQYF. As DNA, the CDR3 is TGTGCCAGCAGCCAACAACCGGGAGCCGGCTACGAGCAGTACTTC. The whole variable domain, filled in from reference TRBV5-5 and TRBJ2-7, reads DAGVTQSPTHLIKTRGQQVTLRCSPISGHKSVSWYQQVLGQGPQFIFQYYEKEERGRGNFPDRFSARQFPNYSSELNVNALLLGDSALYLCASSQQPGAGYEQYFGPGTRLTVT.

The CDR3: CASSQDWATLLDEKLFF. The CDR3 DNA reads TGCGCCAGCAGCCAAGATTGGGCAACCCTTTTGGATGAAAAACTGTTTTTT. The chain employs TRBV4-1 and TRBJ1-4; D remains ambiguous. CDR1 and CDR2 (germline): MGHRA, YSYEKL. Trimming took 0 bases from V and 6 from J, leaving 17 bases between them. This CDR3 spans 17 amino acids.

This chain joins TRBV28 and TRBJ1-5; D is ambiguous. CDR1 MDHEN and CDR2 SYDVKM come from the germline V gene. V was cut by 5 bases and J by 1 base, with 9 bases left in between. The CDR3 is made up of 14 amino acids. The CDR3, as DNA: TGTGCCAGCAGTCTCGGGTTGAGCAATCAGCCCCAGCATTTT. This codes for CASSLGLSNQPQHF. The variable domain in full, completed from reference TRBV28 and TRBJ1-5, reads DVKVTQSSRYLVKRTGEKVFLECVQDMDHENMFWYRQDPGLGLRLIYFSYDVKMKEKGDIPEGYSVSREKKERFSLILESASTNQTSMYLCASSLGLSNQPQHFGDGTRLSIL.

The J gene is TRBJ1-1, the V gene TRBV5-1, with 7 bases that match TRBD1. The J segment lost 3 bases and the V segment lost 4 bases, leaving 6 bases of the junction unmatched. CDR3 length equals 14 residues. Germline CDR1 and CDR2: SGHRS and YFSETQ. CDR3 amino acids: CASSIEGADTEAFF. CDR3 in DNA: TGCGCCAGCAGCATAGAGGGGGCAGACACTGAAGCTTTCTTT.

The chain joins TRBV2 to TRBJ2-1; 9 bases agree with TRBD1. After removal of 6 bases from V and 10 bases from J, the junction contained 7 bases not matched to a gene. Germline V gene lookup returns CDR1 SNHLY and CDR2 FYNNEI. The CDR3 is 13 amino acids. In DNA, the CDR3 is TGTGCCAGCAGCGGACAGGGGCTCGGGGAGCAGTTCTTC. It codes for CASSGQGLGEQFF.

The CDR3 nucleotides are TGTGCCAGCAGCTTGGATGGGACAGGGCTCCACTTT. Its protein product is CASSLDGTGLHF. This chain uses TRBV5-4 with TRBJ1-6; 9 bases are a match to TRBD1. Germline-derived CDR1 and CDR2 are SGHNT and YYREEE (reference sequence). V trimming: 0 bases; J trimming: 16 bases; junction bases outside the gene matches: 2. This CDR3 is 12 amino acids long.

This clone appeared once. CDR3 nucleotides: TGTGCCAGCAGTGCATCTTTGGCGGGAGAGCGAGAGACCCAGTACTTC. Its protein is CASSASLAGERETQYF. V is TRBV2 and J is TRBJ2-5, with 7 bases lining up with TRBD2. This CDR3 spans 16 amino acids. The J segment lost 4 bases and the V segment lost 4 bases, leaving 12 bases of the junction unmatched. The germline V gene has CDR1 SNHLY and CDR2 FYNNEI.

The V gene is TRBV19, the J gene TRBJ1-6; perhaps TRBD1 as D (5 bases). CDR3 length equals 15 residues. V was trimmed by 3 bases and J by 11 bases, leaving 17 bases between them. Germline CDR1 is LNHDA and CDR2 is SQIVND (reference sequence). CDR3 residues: CASSITWGVRTPLHF. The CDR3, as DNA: TGTGCCAGTAGTATCACGTGGGGGGTGCGGACACCCCTCCACTTT.

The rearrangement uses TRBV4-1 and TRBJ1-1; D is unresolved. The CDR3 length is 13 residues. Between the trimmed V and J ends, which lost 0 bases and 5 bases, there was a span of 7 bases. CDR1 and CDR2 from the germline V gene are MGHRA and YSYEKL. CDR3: CASSQDGGTEAFF. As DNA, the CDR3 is TGCGCCAGCAGCCAAGATGGAGGGACTGAAGCTTTCTTT.

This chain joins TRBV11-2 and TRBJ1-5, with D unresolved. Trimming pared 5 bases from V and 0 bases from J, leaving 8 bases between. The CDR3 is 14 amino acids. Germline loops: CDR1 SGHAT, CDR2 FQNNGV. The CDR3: CASSPDNSNQPQHF. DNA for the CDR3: TGTGCCAGCAGCCCCGACAATAGCAATCAGCCCCAGCATTTT.

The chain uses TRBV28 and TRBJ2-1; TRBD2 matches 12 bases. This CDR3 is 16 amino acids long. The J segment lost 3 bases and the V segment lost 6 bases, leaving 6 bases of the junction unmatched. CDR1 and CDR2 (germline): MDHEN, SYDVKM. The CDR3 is CASSLLAGGIYNEQFF. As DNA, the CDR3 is TGTGCCAGCAGCCTTCTAGCGGGAGGGATCTACAATGAGCAGTTCTTC.

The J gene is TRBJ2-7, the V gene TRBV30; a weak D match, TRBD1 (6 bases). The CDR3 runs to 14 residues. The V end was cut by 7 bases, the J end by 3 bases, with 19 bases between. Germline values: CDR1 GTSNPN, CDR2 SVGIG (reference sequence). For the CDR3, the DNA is TGTGCCTTTGGGGGTGACAGGTTTTTCTACGAGCAGTACTTC. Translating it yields CAFGGDRFFYEQYF.

The CDR3 region has the DNA TGCGCCAGCAGCTGGGACAGCTCATCAACTAATGAAAAACTGTTTTTT. Translated: CASSWDSSSTNEKLFF. This chain joins TRBV5-1 and TRBJ1-4, with 7 bases aligning to TRBD1. V was clipped by 3 bases and J by 0 bases; unmatched bases: 5. This CDR3 region has 16 residues. Germline V CDR1 and CDR2: SGHRS, YFSETQ. Full variable domain (outside the CDR3, taken from reference TRBV5-1 and TRBJ1-4): KAGVTQTPRYLIKTRGQQVTLSCSPISGHRSVSWYQQTPGQGLQFLFEYFSETQRNKGNFPGRFSGRQFSNSRSEMNVSTLELGDSALYLCASSWDSSSTNEKLFFGSGTQLSVL.

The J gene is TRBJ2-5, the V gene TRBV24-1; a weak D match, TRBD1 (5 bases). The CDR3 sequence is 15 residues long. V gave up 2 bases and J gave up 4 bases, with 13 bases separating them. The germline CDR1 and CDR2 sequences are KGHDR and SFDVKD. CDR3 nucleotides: TGTGCCACCAGTGATTCCCCGTGGGGCCGAGAGACCCAGTACTTC. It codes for CATSDSPWGRETQYF.

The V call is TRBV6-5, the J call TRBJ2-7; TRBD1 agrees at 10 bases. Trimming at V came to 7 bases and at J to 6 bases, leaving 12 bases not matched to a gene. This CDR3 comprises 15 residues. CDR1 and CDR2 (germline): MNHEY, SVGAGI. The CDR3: CASTTSTGGNPEQYF. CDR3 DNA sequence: TGTGCCAGCACCACGTCGACAGGGGGCAATCCCGAGCAGTACTTC.

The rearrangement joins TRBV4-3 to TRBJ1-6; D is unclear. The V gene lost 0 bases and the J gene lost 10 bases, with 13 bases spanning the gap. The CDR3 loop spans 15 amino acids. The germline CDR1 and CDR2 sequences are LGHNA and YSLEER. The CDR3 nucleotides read TGCGCCAGCAGCCAAGATTCCCTCCCAGGCTCACCCCTCCACTTT. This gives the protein CASSQDSLPGSPLHF.

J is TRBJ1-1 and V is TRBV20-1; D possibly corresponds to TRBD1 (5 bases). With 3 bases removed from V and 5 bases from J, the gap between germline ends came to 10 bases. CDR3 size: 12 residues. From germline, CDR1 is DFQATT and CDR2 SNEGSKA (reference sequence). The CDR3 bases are TGCAGTGCTAGTCAGGGTGAGACTGAAGCTTTCTTT. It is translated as CSASQGETEAFF.

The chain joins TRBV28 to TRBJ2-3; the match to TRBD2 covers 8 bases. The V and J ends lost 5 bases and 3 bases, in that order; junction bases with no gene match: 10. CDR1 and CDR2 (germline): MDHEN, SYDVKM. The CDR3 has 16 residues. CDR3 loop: CASSLGLVIRTDTQYF. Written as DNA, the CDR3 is TGTGCCAGCAGTCTGGGACTAGTTATTCGTACAGATACGCAGTATTTT.

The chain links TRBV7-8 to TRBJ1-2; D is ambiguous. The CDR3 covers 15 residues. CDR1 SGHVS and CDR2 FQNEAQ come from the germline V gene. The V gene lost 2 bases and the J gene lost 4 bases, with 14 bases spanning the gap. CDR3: CASSLRREWSYGYTF. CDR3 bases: TGTGCCAGCAGCTTAAGAAGGGAGTGGTCCTATGGCTACACCTTC.

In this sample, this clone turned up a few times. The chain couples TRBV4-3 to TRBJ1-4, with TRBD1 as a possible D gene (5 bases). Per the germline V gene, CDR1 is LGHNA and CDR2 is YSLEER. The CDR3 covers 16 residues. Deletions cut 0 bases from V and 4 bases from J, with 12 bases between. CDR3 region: CASSQDTGRSNEKLFF. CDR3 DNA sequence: TGCGCCAGCAGCCAAGATACAGGACGGAGTAATGAAAAACTGTTTTTT.

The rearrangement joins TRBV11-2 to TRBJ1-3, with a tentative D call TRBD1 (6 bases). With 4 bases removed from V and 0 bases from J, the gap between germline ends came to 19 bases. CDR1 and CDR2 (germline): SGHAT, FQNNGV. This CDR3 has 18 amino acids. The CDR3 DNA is TGTGCCAGCAGCTCTACTTGGACAGCTTTAATCTCTGGAAACACCATATATTTT. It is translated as CASSSTWTALISGNTIYF. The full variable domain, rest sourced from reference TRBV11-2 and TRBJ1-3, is EAGVAQSPRYKIIEKRQSVAFWCNPISGHATLYWYQQILGQGPKLLIQFQNNGVVDDSQLPKDRFSAERLKGVDSTLKIQPAKLEDSAVYLCASSSTWTALISGNTIYFGEGSWLTVV.

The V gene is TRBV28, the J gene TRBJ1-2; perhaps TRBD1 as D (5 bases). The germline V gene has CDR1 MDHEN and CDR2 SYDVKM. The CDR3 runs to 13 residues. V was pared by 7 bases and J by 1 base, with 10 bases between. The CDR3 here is CASKRQINYGYTF. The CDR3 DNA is TGTGCCAGCAAGCGACAGATTAACTATGGCTACACCTTC.